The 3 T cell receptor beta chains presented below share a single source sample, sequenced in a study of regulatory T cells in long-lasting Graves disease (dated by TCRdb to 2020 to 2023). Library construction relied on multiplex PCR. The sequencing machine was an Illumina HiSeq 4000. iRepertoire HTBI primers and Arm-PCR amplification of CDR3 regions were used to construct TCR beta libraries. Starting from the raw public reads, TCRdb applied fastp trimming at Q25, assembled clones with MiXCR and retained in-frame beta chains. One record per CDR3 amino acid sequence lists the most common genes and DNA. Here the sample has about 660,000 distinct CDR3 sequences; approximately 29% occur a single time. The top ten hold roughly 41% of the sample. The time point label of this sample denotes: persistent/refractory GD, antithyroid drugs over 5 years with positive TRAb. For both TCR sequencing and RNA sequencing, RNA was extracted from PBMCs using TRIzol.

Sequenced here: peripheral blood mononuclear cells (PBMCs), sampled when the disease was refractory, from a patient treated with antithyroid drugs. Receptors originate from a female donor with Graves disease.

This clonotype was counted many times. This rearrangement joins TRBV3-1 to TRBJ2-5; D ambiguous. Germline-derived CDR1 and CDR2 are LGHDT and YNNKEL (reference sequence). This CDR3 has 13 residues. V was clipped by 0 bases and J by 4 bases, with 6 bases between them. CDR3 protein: CASSQDPLETQYF. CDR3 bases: TGTGCCAGCAGCCAAGATCCCTTAGAGACCCAGTACTTC.

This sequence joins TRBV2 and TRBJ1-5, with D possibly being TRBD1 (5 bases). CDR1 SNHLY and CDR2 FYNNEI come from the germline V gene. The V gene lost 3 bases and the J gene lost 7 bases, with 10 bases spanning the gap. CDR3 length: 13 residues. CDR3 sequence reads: CASSDRGPQPQHF. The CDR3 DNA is TGTGCCAGCAGTGACCGGGGCCCCCAGCCCCAGCATTTT.

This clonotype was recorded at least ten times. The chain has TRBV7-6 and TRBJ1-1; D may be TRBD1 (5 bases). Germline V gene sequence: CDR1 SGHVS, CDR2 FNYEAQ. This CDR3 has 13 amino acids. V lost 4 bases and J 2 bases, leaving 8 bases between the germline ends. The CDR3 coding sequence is TGTGCCAGCAGCTCAGACAGAAACACTGAAGCTTTCTTT. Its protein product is CASSSDRNTEAFF.